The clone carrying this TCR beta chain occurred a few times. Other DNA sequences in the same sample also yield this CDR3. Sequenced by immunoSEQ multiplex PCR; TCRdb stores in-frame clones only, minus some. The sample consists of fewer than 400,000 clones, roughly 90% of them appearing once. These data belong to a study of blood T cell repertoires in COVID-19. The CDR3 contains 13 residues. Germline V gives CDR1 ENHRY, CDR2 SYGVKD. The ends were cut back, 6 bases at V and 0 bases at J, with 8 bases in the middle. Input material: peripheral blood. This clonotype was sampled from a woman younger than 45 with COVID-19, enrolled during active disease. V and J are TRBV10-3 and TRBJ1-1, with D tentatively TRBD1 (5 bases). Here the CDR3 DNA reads TGTGCCATCAGGGGGCAGCTGAACACTGAAGCTTTCTTT. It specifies CAIRGQLNTEAFF.